The present T cell receptor (beta chain) was sequenced within a study of beta chain features in type 1 diabetes. For the study at large: Comparable age, gender and cell yields were observed in patients relative to healthy donors. General study results and limits: For Type 1 diabetes patients, all four CD4+ subsets carried TCRB CDR3s that were moderately but significantly shorter. Whatever favoring of shorter templates PCR might show would apply equally to patients and controls.

Remarks on this clone: The antigen is unknown.

V was clipped by 3 bases and J by 0 bases; unmatched bases: 3. This CDR3 is built from 15 residues. Germline-derived CDR1 and CDR2 are LGHNA and YNFKEQ. cDNA synthesis used the whole RNA isolate, giving expressed TCRB sequences. About 3.6 million reads was the average for naive, central memory and regulatory T cell samples. The repertoire was sequenced with immunoSEQ multiplex PCR; TCRdb's copy has only in-frame clones and lacks some. The sample has some 250,000 clones; approximately 11% are singletons. The chain links TRBV4-2 to TRBJ2-7, with 9 bases matching TRBD2. Sequenced sample: naive CD4+ T cells from blood. The clonotype originates from a man aged 25-45 years with type 1 diabetes. The CDR3: CASSQGLASSYEQYF. In DNA form, the CDR3 reads TGTGCCAGCAGCCAGGGACTAGCCAGCTCCTACGAGCAGTACTTC.